This TCR beta chain was obtained from a study of blood T cell repertoires in COVID-19. About the study: Researchers got acute and convalescent COVID-19 samples from the United States, Italy and Spain. The cDNA or gDNA used as material had been derived from T cells, B-cell-depleted T cells, or PBMCs.

The CDR3 spans 16 residues. The germline gives CDR1 SNHLY, CDR2 FYNNEI. Trimming removed 5 bases from V and 2 bases from J; junction bases left unmatched: 9. As processed by the authors: Reference gene primer amplification in the assay estimated nucleated cell counts. Measured with immunoSEQ multiplex PCR; TCRdb has only the in-frame clones, and not every one. The D gene and trimming were derived from the DNA, and the V and J assignments and clone size from that table. Here the sample spans around 140,000 clones, over 70% being singletons. The chain combines TRBV2 with TRBJ2-1, with 7 positions matching TRBD2. The TCR was taken from a man older than 75 with acute or convalescent COVID-19. Sequenced input: peripheral blood. CDR3 bases: TGTGCCAGCAGTACAGACCGCGGGAGTCCCTACAATGAGCAGTTCTTC. This sequence encodes CASSTDRGSPYNEQFF.